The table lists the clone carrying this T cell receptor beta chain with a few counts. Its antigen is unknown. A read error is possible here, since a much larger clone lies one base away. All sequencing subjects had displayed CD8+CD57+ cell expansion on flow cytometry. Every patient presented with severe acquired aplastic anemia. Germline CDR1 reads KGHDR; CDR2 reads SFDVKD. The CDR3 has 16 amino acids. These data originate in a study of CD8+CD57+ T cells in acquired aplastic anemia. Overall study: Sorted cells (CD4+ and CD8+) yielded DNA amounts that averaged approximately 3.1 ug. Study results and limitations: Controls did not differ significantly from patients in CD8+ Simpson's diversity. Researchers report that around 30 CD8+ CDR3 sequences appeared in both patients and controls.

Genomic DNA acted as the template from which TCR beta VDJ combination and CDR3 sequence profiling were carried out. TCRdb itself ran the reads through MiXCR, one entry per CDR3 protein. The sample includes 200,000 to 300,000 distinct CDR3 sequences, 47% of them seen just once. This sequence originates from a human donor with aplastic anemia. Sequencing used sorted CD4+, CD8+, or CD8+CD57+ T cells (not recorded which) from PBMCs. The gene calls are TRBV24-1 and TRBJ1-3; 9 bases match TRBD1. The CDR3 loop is CGTSEKGQGDGNTIYF. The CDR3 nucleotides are TGTGGCACCAGTGAGAAGGGACAGGGAGATGGAAACACCATATATTTT.